A single sample gave rise to the 12 T cell receptor beta chains below, sequenced in a study of shared clonotypes between healthy human individuals (dated by TCRdb to about 2020). The library was generated by the immunoSEQ multiplex PCR assay. TCRdb took over this immuneACCESS table, retaining in-frame rearrangements with V and J assigned. Such tables are incomplete; in checked studies, under half of the missing clones stem from an unresolved V gene, and the remainder is unexplained. Present in this sample are about 2.4 million clones, approximately 90% of which were seen just once. Around 0.14% of the sample rests with the top ten. Sequenced input: naive CD4+ T cells sorted from blood. This specimen's cell subset or site label, interpreted: CD45RA+ positively selected. Receptors originate from a man between 18 and 35 years old in good health.

This chain connects TRBV5-4 to TRBJ1-6, with no clear D. Trimming removed 4 bases at V and 6 bases at J, with 11 bases between. Germline V CDR1 and CDR2: SGHNT, YYREEE (reference sequence). The CDR3 loop spans 14 amino acids. CDR3 coding DNA: TGTGCCAGCAGCCCGGATTCTGGTAATTCACCCCTCCACTTT. This gives the protein CASSPDSGNSPLHF.

V and J are TRBV10-3 and TRBJ2-7, with TRBD1 matching over 10 bases. Germline V gives CDR1 ENHRY, CDR2 SYGVKD. The CDR3 contains 13 residues. J was trimmed by 9 bases and V by 9 bases; bases with no gene match: 11. CDR3 nucleotide sequence: TGTGCCATTACCGGGACAGGGGAACAGGGGCAGTACTTC. It codes for CAITGTGEQGQYF.

The rearrangement links TRBV6-1 to TRBJ2-5; 8 bases agree with TRBD1. Germline V CDR1 and CDR2: MNHNS, SASEGT. This CDR3 comprises 14 residues. The V and J ends lost 4 bases and 3 bases, in that order; junction bases with no gene match: 4. The CDR3 sequence: CASSGQGWKETQYF. CDR3 DNA sequence: TGTGCCAGCAGTGGACAGGGGTGGAAAGAGACCCAGTACTTC.

This chain links TRBV7-6 with TRBJ1-2; D may be TRBD1 (6 bases). CDR1 is SGHVS and CDR2 is FNYEAQ in the germline V gene. This CDR3 is built from 15 residues. Trimming took 5 bases from V and 1 from J, leaving 14 bases between them. The CDR3 reads CASSGTGKGNYGYTF. The CDR3 DNA reads TGTGCCAGCAGCGGAACAGGGAAGGGTAACTATGGCTACACCTTC.

This chain links TRBV5-4 with TRBJ2-5; maybe TRBD2 (5 bases). This CDR3 comprises 14 residues. V was clipped by 4 bases and J by 4 bases, with 14 bases between them. CDR1 is SGHNT and CDR2 is YYREEE in the germline V gene (reference sequence). The CDR3 here is CASSTLSRGETQYF. The CDR3 DNA reads as TGTGCCAGCAGCACTCTTAGCCGGGGAGAGACCCAGTACTTC.

The genes are TRBV5-1 and TRBJ1-6; tentatively, D is TRBD1 (6 bases). Deletions cut 3 bases from V and 5 bases from J, with 12 bases between. The CDR3 contains 15 residues. Germline V gene lookup returns CDR1 SGHRS and CDR2 YFSETQ. DNA of the CDR3: TGCGCCAGCAGCTCAGCGGACAGAGATAATTCACCCCTCCACTTT. Protein: CASSSADRDNSPLHF.

CDR3 sequence (DNA): TGTGCCAGCAGCTTGGACACCACGGGACGGGGGGGGTATGGCTACACCTTC. It codes for CASSLDTTGRGGYGYTF. The V call is TRBV7-2, the J call TRBJ1-2, with D possibly TRBD1 on 5 matching bases. The CDR3 loop spans 17 amino acids. Deletions cut 3 bases from V and 5 bases from J, with 22 bases between. The germline CDR1 and CDR2 sequences are SGHTA and FQGNSA.

The gene calls are TRBV9 and TRBJ2-3; D gene uncertain. From germline, CDR1 is SGDLS and CDR2 YYNGEE. The CDR3 sequence is 15 residues long. Between the trimmed V and J ends, which lost 1 base and 6 bases, there was a span of 15 bases. The CDR3 coding sequence is TGTGCCAGCAGCGTAATGTGGTCGGATAGGGATACGCAGTATTTT. Its translation: CASSVMWSDRDTQYF.

The rearrangement joins TRBV18 to TRBJ2-1; a possible D gene is TRBD2 (5 bases). Between the trimmed V and J ends, which lost 3 bases and 6 bases, there was a span of 21 bases. CDR1 and CDR2 (germline): KGHSH, LQKENI. This CDR3 comprises 17 residues. The CDR3 here is CASSPPQAAAFGNEQFF. The CDR3 coding sequence is TGTGCCAGCTCACCTCCCCAAGCGGCGGCCTTTGGCAATGAGCAGTTCTTC. Drawing the rest from reference TRBV18 and TRBJ2-1, the complete variable domain is NAGVMQNPRHLVRRRGQEARLRCSPMKGHSHVYWYRQLPEEGLKFMVYLQKENIIDESGMPKERFSAEFPKEGPSILRIQQVVRGDSAAYFCASSPPQAAAFGNEQFFGPGTRLTVL.

J is TRBJ2-5 and V is TRBV5-4, with 10 bases matching TRBD2. In germline, CDR1 is SGHNT, CDR2 YYREEE (reference sequence). Unmatched junction bases numbered 11, after V lost 1 base and J lost 5 bases. The CDR3 is 17 amino acids. CDR3 nucleotides: TGTGCCAGCAGCTTGAGGAGCGGGAGGGCCTTTTGGGAGACCCAGTACTTC. Translated: CASSLRSGRAFWETQYF.

J is TRBJ1-3 and V is TRBV11-2; possible D gene TRBD1, 5 bases. CDR3 length: 17 residues. In germline, CDR1 is SGHAT, CDR2 FQNNGV. The germline V and J ends were trimmed by 3 bases and 5 bases, with 20 bases remaining between them. DNA for the CDR3: TGTGCCAGCAGCTTGGAATCCGGGACCTCTCTCCGAAACACCATATATTTT. Amino acids: CASSLESGTSLRNTIYF.

The V gene is TRBV10-1, the J gene TRBJ2-1, with D tentatively TRBD2 (5 bases). The CDR3 totals 15 residues. The ends were cut back, 0 bases at V and 2 bases at J, with 8 bases in the middle. Germline-derived CDR1 and CDR2 are WNHNN and SYGVQD (reference sequence). DNA of the CDR3: TGCGCCAGCAGTGAGTCCGGAGCGGCCTACAATGAGCAGTTCTTC. Its translation: CASSESGAAYNEQFF.